This T cell receptor beta chain was captured in a study of cytomegalovirus exposure and HLA in healthy donors. Findings of the study overall: For most TCR sequences rarity was the rule, although some public TCRs occurred in many donors.

As concerns this clone: Its cognate antigen is unknown.

The PCR was carried out with 60 Vbeta primers and 13 Jbeta primers. Data came from immunoSEQ multiplex PCR; TCRdb stores just in-frame clones and leaves some out. The sample lists approximately 160,000 clones; approximately 80% were seen once. Germline V gives CDR1 GTSNPN, CDR2 SVGIG (reference sequence). CDR3 length: 14 amino acids. The V segment lost 2 bases and the J segment 15 bases; nucleotides outside the gene matches: 10. The sequencing sample was made of PBMCs. The chain couples TRBV30 to TRBJ2-3, with TRBD2 identical over 14 bases. The origin of this receptor is a woman aged 45-65 years in good health and CMV-seropositive. Here the CDR3 DNA reads TGTGCCTGGAGTACTACGACTAGCGGGGGGGCAAAATATTTT. This codes for CAWSTTTSGGAKYF.